These 16 T cell receptor beta chains originate from one sample sequenced in a study of T cells in Graves' hyperthyroidism and ophthalmopathy. RNA transcripts provided the source from which TCR beta CDR3 regions were amplified. HTBI primers were the set used in a first-round RT-PCR of the TCR CDR3. TCRdb re-called the multiplex PCR reads with MiXCR, one entry per CDR3 protein. The sample lists roughly 660,000 distinct CDR3 sequences, about 18% seen once, with 15% to 19% in the top ten. Specimen: blood. All receptors come from a man over 45 with Graves' hyperthyroidism.

A few counts support this clonotype. CDR3 protein: CASSLATGGALGGYTF. CDR3 DNA: TGCGCCAGCAGCTTGGCGACAGGGGGCGCTTTAGGTGGCTACACCTTC. The J gene is TRBJ1-2, the V gene TRBV5-1, with 10 positions matching TRBD1. Germline trimming cut 0 bases from V and 7 bases from J; bases unmatched to any gene: 9. This CDR3 region has 16 residues. Germline-derived CDR1 and CDR2 are SGHRS and YFSETQ. Based on the CDR3 plus reference TRBV5-1 and TRBJ1-2, the full variable domain is KAGVTQTPRYLIKTRGQQVTLSCSPISGHRSVSWYQQTPGQGLQFLFEYFSETQRNKGNFPGRFSGRQFSNSRSEMNVSTLELGDSALYLCASSLATGGALGGYTFGSGTRLTVV.

Ten or more counts support this clonotype. J is TRBJ2-2 and V is TRBV5-1, with no clear D. Per the germline V gene, CDR1 is SGHRS and CDR2 is YFSETQ. CDR3 length: 15 residues. V lost 0 bases to trimming and J lost 4 bases, with 10 bases between them. In DNA, the CDR3 is TGCGCCAGCAGCTTGGCAGCGCGCGGCACCGGGGAGCTGTTTTTT. It encodes CASSLAARGTGELFF. The whole variable domain, remainder taken from reference TRBV5-1 and TRBJ2-2, is KAGVTQTPRYLIKTRGQQVTLSCSPISGHRSVSWYQQTPGQGLQFLFEYFSETQRNKGNFPGRFSGRQFSNSRSEMNVSTLELGDSALYLCASSLAARGTGELFFGEGSRLTVL.

The chain has TRBV3-1 and TRBJ2-2; 13 nucleotides line up with TRBD2. This CDR3 region has 17 residues. With V trimmed by 1 base and J by 5 bases, 4 bases remained unmatched. CDR1 and CDR2 (germline): LGHDT, YNNKEL (reference sequence). The CDR3: CASSQGTSGSFTGELFF. The CDR3 DNA reads TGTGCCAGCAGCCAAGGGACTAGCGGGAGTTTTACCGGGGAGCTGTTTTTT.

For this clonotype: The junction shows a germline mismatch at one end, possibly a read error. This rearrangement joins TRBV11-2 to TRBJ2-7; D is possibly TRBD1 (6 bases). CDR3 length: 18 residues. In germline, CDR1 is SGHAT, CDR2 FQNNGV. CDR3 nucleotides: TGTGCCAGCAGCTTATCCCGACCACGGACAGCTAATCCCTACGAGCGGTACTTC. This codes for CASSLSRPRTANPYERYF. The full variable domain, with the rest looked up from reference TRBV11-2 and TRBJ2-7, is EAGVAQSPRYKIIEKRQSVAFWCNPISGHATLYWYQQILGQGPKLLIQFQNNGVVDDSQLPKDRFSAERLKGVDSTLKIQPAKLEDSAVYLCASSLSRPRTANPYERYFGPGTRLTVT.

The chain recombines TRBV29-1 with TRBJ2-7; maybe TRBD2 (5 bases). V was cut by 2 bases and J by 2 bases, with 10 bases left in between. CDR3 length: 13 residues. Germline V gene sequence: CDR1 SQVTM, CDR2 ANQGSEA. The CDR3 DNA reads TGCAGCGTTGAACGGGGAACTCCCTACGAGCAGTACTTC. It specifies CSVERGTPYEQYF.

V and J are TRBV14 and TRBJ1-1; 7 nucleotides align to TRBD1. Germline V gene lookup returns CDR1 SGHDN and CDR2 FVKESK. The length of the CDR3 is 15 residues. The ends lost 0 bases at V and 2 bases at J; junction bases unmatched: 3. CDR3 region: CASSQDRGGNTEAFF. CDR3 DNA: TGTGCCAGCAGCCAAGATAGAGGGGGCAACACTGAAGCTTTCTTT.

This clonotype was picked up many times. This rearrangement joins TRBV28 to TRBJ2-7, with 10 positions matching TRBD2. V dropped 8 bases and J dropped 0; count of bases not matched to a gene: 7. The CDR3 runs 15 residues. Germline CDR1 MDHEN, CDR2 SYDVKM. The CDR3: CASRKEREGSYEQYF. DNA of the CDR3: TGTGCCAGCCGCAAAGAGCGGGAGGGCTCCTACGAGCAGTACTTC.

This clonotype was seen at least ten times. V usage is TRBV10-2 and J usage is TRBJ1-1, with TRBD1 identical over 7 bases. The CDR3 loop spans 16 amino acids. The germline V gene encodes CDR1 WSHSY and CDR2 SAAADI. V lost 7 bases to trimming and J lost 5 bases; unmatched junction nucleotides: 16. For the CDR3, the DNA is TGCGCCAGCATCGACAGGGATATCTATCTCGGGACTGAAGCTTTCTTT. Protein product: CASIDRDIYLGTEAFF.

The genes are TRBV6-1 and TRBJ2-3; 10 bases match TRBD2. V gave up 7 bases and J gave up 5 bases; unmatched junction bases: 15. This CDR3 region has 17 residues. The germline gives CDR1 MNHNS, CDR2 SASEGT. CDR3 amino acids: CASIPDGSSGSGDTQYF. CDR3 in DNA: TGTGCCAGCATCCCAGATGGGTCTAGCGGGAGTGGAGATACGCAGTATTTT.

This clonotype was recorded at least ten times. This sequence joins TRBV6-2 or TRBV6-3 and TRBJ1-1; D not resolved. V lost 5 bases and J lost 0, with 19 bases in between. The CDR3 sequence is 17 residues long. Per germline, CDR1 MNHEY and CDR2 SVGEGT. CDR3 DNA: TGTGCCAGCAGTCCCCGGCGCGGGCAGCTCATGAACACTGAAGCTTTCTTT. This encodes CASSPRRGQLMNTEAFF.

The rearrangement uses TRBV28 and TRBJ2-5; D is perhaps TRBD2 (6 bases). The V end lost 7 bases, the J end lost 1 base, and 10 bases lay between the germline ends. CDR1 is MDHEN, CDR2 SYDVKM, per germline. The CDR3 length is 13 residues. The CDR3 loop is CASNGGSQETQYF. The CDR3, as DNA: TGTGCCAGCAATGGAGGGAGCCAAGAGACCCAGTACTTC.

This chain links TRBV27 with TRBJ1-5, with D possibly being TRBD1 (6 bases). The CDR3 totals 15 residues. CDR1 is MNHEY and CDR2 is SMNVEV in the germline V gene (reference sequence). V was clipped by 4 bases and J by 0 bases, with 10 bases between them. The CDR3 loop is CASSWDMTSNQPQHF. The CDR3 region has the DNA TGTGCCAGCAGTTGGGACATGACTAGCAATCAGCCCCAGCATTTT.

This clonotype was seen many times. The gene calls are TRBV7-2 and TRBJ1-6; the D is unclear. The germline CDR1 and CDR2 sequences are SGHTA and FQGNSA. The CDR3 sequence is 16 residues long. V lost 2 bases to trimming and J lost 3 bases, with 11 bases between them. As DNA, the CDR3 is TGTGCCAGCAGCTTACAGGCCGCCGACTATAATTCACCCCTCCACTTT. It yields the protein CASSLQAADYNSPLHF.

Ten or more counts support this clonotype. This chain uses TRBV7-2 with TRBJ2-7; 8 nucleotides align to TRBD2. Germline lookup yields CDR1 SGHTA and CDR2 FQGNSA. CDR3 length equals 16 residues. V trimming: 5 bases; J trimming: 3 bases; junction bases outside the gene matches: 12. CDR3 sequence (DNA): TGTGCCAGCAGCGTCCCCCAGCGGGAGACGGGCTACGAGCAGTACTTC. Translated: CASSVPQRETGYEQYF.

In its sample, this clonotype was seen a few times. The chain employs TRBV5-1 and TRBJ1-1; 12 positions agree with TRBD1. The ends lost 4 bases at V and 4 bases at J; junction bases unmatched: 5. Germline V gives CDR1 SGHRS, CDR2 YFSETQ. The CDR3 covers 15 residues. CDR3: CASSGTGGSGTEAFF. CDR3 sequence (DNA): TGCGCCAGCAGCGGGACAGGGGGCTCGGGCACTGAAGCTTTCTTT.

This clonotype appeared a few times. The rearrangement uses TRBV20-1 and TRBJ2-5; 7 nucleotides match TRBD2. The CDR3 runs to 14 residues. Germline V gene lookup returns CDR1 DFQATT and CDR2 SNEGSKA (reference sequence). The V and J ends lost 1 base and 5 bases, in that order; junction bases with no gene match: 7. The CDR3 protein is CSARARGRSETQYF. As DNA, the CDR3 is TGCAGTGCTAGAGCTCGCGGGAGAAGTGAGACCCAGTACTTC.